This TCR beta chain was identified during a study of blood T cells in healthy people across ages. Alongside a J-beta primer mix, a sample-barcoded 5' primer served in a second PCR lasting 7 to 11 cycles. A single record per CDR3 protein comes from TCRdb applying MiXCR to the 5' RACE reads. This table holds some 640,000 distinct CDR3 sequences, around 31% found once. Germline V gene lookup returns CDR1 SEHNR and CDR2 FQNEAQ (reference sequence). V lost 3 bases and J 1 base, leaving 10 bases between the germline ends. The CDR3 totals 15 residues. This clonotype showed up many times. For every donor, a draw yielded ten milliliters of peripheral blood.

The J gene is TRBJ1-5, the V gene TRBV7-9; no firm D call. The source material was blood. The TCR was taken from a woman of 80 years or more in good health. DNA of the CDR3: TGTGCCAGCAGCTTCCCGGGGTCGAGCAATCAGCCCCAGCATTTT. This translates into CASSFPGSSNQPQHF. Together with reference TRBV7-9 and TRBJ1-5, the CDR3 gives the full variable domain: DTGVSQNPRHKITKRGQNVTFRCDPISEHNRLYWYRQTLGQGPEFLTYFQNEAQLEKSRLLSDRFSAERPKGSFSTLEIQRTEQGDSAMYLCASSFPGSSNQPQHFGDGTRLSIL.